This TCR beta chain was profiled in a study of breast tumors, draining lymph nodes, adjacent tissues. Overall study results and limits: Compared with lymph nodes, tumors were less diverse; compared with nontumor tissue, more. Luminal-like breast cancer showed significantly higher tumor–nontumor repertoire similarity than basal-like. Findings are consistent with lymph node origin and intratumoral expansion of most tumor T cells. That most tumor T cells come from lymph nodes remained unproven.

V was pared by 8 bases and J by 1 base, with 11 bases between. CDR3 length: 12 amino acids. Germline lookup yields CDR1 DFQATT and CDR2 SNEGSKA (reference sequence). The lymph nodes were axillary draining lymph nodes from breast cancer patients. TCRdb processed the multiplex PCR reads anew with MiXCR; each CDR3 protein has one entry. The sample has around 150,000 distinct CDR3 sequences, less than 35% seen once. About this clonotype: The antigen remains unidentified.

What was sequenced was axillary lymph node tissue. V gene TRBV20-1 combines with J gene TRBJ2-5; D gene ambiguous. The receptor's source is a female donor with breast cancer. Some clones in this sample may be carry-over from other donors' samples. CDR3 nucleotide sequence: TGCAGTCCCGGAGTGACCCAAGAGACCCAGTACTTC. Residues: CSPGVTQETQYF.